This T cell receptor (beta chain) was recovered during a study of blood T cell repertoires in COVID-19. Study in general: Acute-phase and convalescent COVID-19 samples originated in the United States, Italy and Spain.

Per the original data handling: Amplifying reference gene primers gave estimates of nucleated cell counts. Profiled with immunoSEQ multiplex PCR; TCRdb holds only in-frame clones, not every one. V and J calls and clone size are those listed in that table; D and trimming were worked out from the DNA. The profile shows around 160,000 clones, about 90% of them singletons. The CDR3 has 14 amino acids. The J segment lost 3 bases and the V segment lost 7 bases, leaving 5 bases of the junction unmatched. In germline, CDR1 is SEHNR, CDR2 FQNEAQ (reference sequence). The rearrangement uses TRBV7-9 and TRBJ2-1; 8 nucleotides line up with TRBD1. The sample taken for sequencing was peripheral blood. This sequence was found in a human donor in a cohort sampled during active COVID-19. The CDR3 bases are TGTGCCAGCACCACCGGGACAGGCTACAATGAGCAGTTCTTC. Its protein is CASTTGTGYNEQFF.